The rows below give T cell receptor beta chains drawn from one sample of a study of cytomegalovirus exposure and HLA in healthy donors. The method was immunoSEQ multiplex PCR; TCRdb's version includes in-frame clones alone and lacks a portion of them. This sample has about 150,000 clones; roughly 78% occur once, and the top ten carry approximately 13%. What was sequenced was PBMCs. The receptors shown here come from a woman in her forties or fifties in good health and CMV-seropositive. Each CDR3 is given without its conserved first and last residue.

ASSPRTGGSSGYT TRBV4-1 13
ASRYGTAPTNEKLF TRBV5-1 14
ASRPETRFVDEQY TRBV27 13
ASSDRQGRKNEQY TRBV19 13
ASSLVGVGTEAF TRBV5-1 12
ATVPGQGFQPQH TRBV6-6 12
ASRGRDFYGYT TRBV2 11
ASSFLGQGTYEQY TRBV5-6 13
ASSVSGGASDIQY TRBV6-4 13
ASSSTWSSGNTIY TRBV5-1 13
ASSVSGGFGNEQF TRBV5-4 13
ASNVGFGTGVHEQF TRBV5-1 14
ASSVVQGGANVLT TRBV9 13
ASSYSAGSTDTQY TRBV6-5 13
ASSVLTGTNEKLF TRBV6-5 13
ASSAKTGQETQY TRBV27 12
ASSAVGVSGNTIY TRBV6-1 13
ASSRQGEPNTGAF TRBV2 13
AISGPGGSSGNTIY TRBV10-3 14
ASSGGSQNTEAF TRBV5-1 12
ASRPRGQNTEAF TRBV5-6 12
ASTNRGLDNSPLH TRBV10-1 13
ASSYGGVNEQF TRBV6-5 11
ASSRDRVKSSGANVLT TRBV19 16
ASRAGTGLEKLF TRBV5-1 12
ASSYSSQGAPYEQY TRBV6-5 14
ASSYVTGDEQY TRBV6-5 11
ASSSGGEQY TRBV5-1 9
ASSLGGGADTQY TRBV5-6 12
ASSPNGPSTGELF TRBV7-6 13
ASSFGGGRGREKLF TRBV7-9 14
ASGLTGSSYNEQF TRBV6-5 13
ASSLRDKMNTEAF TRBV5-1 13
AISRQGALETQY TRBV10-3 12
ASSRSGTGISNQPQH TRBV4-1 15
ASSLRRDNSPLH TRBV5-6 12
ASSLSRVSSYEQY TRBV28 13
ASHLTMNTEAF TRBV2 11
ASSYDRGPQPQH TRBV6-5 12
ASKKDRGNTEAF TRBV19 12
ASSLVGTWLRGEQY TRBV5-8 14
ASSPDRLEETQY TRBV5-1 12
ASSIKDRGPSGYT TRBV19 13
ASSPLGSSVEYGYT TRBV18 14
AIFRQLYGYT TRBV2 10
ASKGGREETQY TRBV2 11
ATSPEGTWGVEQF TRBV15 13
ASSARPGTGELF TRBV6-4 12
SARLQYT TRBV20-1 7
ASSKGFTGELF TRBV19 11
SSSLIGGQPQH TRBV7-9 11